This TCR beta chain was recorded in a study of CD8 T cells in ankylosing spondylitis. The germline CDR1 and CDR2 sequences are MGHRA and YSYEKL. Trimming took off 4 bases at V and 6 bases at J, with 3 bases between the two ends. CDR3 size: 11 residues. Quantitative 5'-RACE with molecular barcodes generated TCR beta libraries. TCRdb independently ran MiXCR on the 5' RACE reads; one entry per CDR3 protein. The table has some 270,000 distinct CDR3 sequences, roughly 32% seen once. Regarding the study as a whole: Characteristic of ankylosing spondylitis blood, it appeared, was a TCR beta motif comprising about 8 highly homologous variants.

This clonotype was seen a handful of times. Its antigen is currently unknown. This TCR was recovered from a male donor with ankylosing spondylitis or in good health (not recorded which). The sample consisted of blood, either unsorted or a sorted T cell fraction (not recorded which). V and J are TRBV4-1 and TRBJ1-4; D gene unclear. CDR3 in DNA: TGCGCCAGCAGCCCGGATGAAAAACTGTTTTTT. Translating gives CASSPDEKLFF.